Listed here is a single T cell receptor beta chain. What it recognizes is unknown. The sample is drawn from a study of shared clonotypes between healthy human individuals. Overall study findings and caveats: Donors were few, which limited the genetic and exposure-history diversity represented.

Here immunoSEQ multiplex PCR was the method, and the copy in TCRdb shows in-frame clones only, minus some. The data contain some 510,000 clones, 60% to 85% of them singletons. The CDR3 is 15 amino acids. The germline CDR1 and CDR2 sequences are SGHTA and FQGNSA. V shed 1 base and J shed 6 bases, with 15 bases lying between them. This rearrangement joins TRBV7-2 to TRBJ2-5; D is unclear. The sample taken for sequencing was PBMCs. The TCR sequence derives from a woman between 40 and 50 years old in good health. Some clones in this sample may be carry-over from other donors' samples. The CDR3 is CASSLEGAVAKTQYF. The CDR3 DNA reads as TGTGCCAGCAGCTTAGAAGGCGCCGTTGCAAAGACCCAGTACTTC.